A single sample is the source of the 8 T cell receptor beta chains below, sequenced in a study of T cell changes during pregnancy in multiple sclerosis. Generated by immunoSEQ multiplex PCR, the TCRdb table keeps only in-frame clones and is missing some. The sample comprises around 84,000 clones, about 93% of which are singletons, and more than 0.95% rests with the top ten. The sequencing used peripheral blood, collected in the second trimester of pregnancy. The receptor set was obtained from a female donor in good health, enrolled as a control in a pregnancy study.

The chain links TRBV28 to TRBJ2-7, with 13 bases that match TRBD2. The germline V gene encodes CDR1 MDHEN and CDR2 SYDVKM. The junction had 8 bases not matched to a gene; V was cut back by 4 bases and J by 2 bases. This CDR3 is built from 17 residues. CDR3: CASSSMLLAGGPYEQYF. The CDR3 nucleotides read TGTGCCAGCAGTTCGATGTTACTAGCGGGAGGGCCCTACGAGCAGTACTTC.

The chain links TRBV18 to TRBJ2-7, with D perhaps TRBD1 (7 bases). V was cut by 4 bases and J by 7 bases, with 26 bases left in between. The CDR3 consists of 17 residues. Germline CDR1 KGHSH, CDR2 LQKENI. The CDR3 DNA follows: TGTGCCAGCTCACGGGACAGCTTACTCTCAGGGACTCGGGAGCAGTACTTC. Protein: CASSRDSLLSGTREQYF.

The chain uses TRBV19 and TRBJ2-2; tentatively, D is TRBD2 (6 bases). CDR3 length: 14 amino acids. The V gene's germline CDR1 is LNHDA and CDR2 SQIVND (reference sequence). V was shortened by 6 bases and J by 4 bases, with 12 bases between the two germline ends. This chain's CDR3 is CASSLGGSTGELFF. The CDR3 DNA is TGTGCCAGTAGCCTCGGGGGATCCACCGGGGAGCTGTTTTTT.

J is TRBJ2-1 and V is TRBV27, with D perhaps TRBD2 (6 bases). CDR3 length equals 14 residues. CDR1 and CDR2 from the germline V gene are MNHEY and SMNVEV (reference sequence). V gave up 3 bases and J gave up 7 bases, with 13 bases separating them. The CDR3 DNA reads as TGTGCCAGCAGTTTCCTAGCGTGGGGAAATGAGCAGTTCTTC. Translation gives CASSFLAWGNEQFF.

This sequence joins TRBV27 and TRBJ1-5; no firm D call. This CDR3 has 13 residues. The V end was cut by 5 bases, the J end by 3 bases, with 8 bases between. Germline CDR1 MNHEY, CDR2 SMNVEV (reference sequence). CDR3 DNA: TGTGCCAGCAGTACAGTGAACAATCAGCCCCAGCATTTT. Translation gives CASSTVNNQPQHF.

This rearrangement joins TRBV4-1 to TRBJ1-2; D might be TRBD1 (6 bases). The CDR3 has 14 amino acids. Trimming cost V 3 bases and J 2 bases, with 10 bases left between them. Looked up from germline, CDR1 is MGHRA and CDR2 is YSYEKL. The CDR3 DNA sequence: TGCGCCAGCAGCCACCTAACAGGGAACTATGGCTACACCTTC. It encodes CASSHLTGNYGYTF.

V usage is TRBV27 and J usage is TRBJ1-5; no clear D. Germline CDR1 is MNHEY and CDR2 is SMNVEV (reference sequence). The V end was cut by 2 bases, the J end by 5 bases, with 10 bases between. CDR3 length equals 14 residues. CDR3 DNA: TGTGCCAGCAGTTTAATTTCGGCGGATCAGCCCCAGCATTTT. Translating it yields CASSLISADQPQHF.

This clone was observed a single time. The chain couples TRBV7-9 to TRBJ2-3; 8 bases align to TRBD1. V trimming: 5 bases; J trimming: 2 bases; junction bases outside the gene matches: 15. Germline lookup yields CDR1 SEHNR and CDR2 FQNEAQ (reference sequence). This CDR3 has 18 residues. CDR3 region: CASSVKPIGTGSTDTQYF. The CDR3 DNA is TGTGCCAGCAGCGTTAAGCCTATAGGGACAGGTTCCACAGATACGCAGTATTTT. Full variable domain (missing parts from reference TRBV7-9 and TRBJ2-3): DTGVSQNPRHKITKRGQNVTFRCDPISEHNRLYWYRQTLGQGPEFLTYFQNEAQLEKSRLLSDRFSAERPKGSFSTLEIQRTEQGDSAMYLCASSVKPIGTGSTDTQYFGPGTRLTVL.